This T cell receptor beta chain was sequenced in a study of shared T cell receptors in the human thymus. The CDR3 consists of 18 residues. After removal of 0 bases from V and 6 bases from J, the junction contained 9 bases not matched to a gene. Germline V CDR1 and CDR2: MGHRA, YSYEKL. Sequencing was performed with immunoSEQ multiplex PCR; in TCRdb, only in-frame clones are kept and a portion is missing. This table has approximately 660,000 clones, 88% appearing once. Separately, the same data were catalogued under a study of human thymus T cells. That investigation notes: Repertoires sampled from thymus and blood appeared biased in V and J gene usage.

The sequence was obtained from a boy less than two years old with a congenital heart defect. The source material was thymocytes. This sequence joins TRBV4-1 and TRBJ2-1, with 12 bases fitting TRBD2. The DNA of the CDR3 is TGCGCCAGCAGCCAAGATGAAACTAGCGGGAGGCTAGCCAATGAGCAGTTCTTC. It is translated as CASSQDETSGRLANEQFF.